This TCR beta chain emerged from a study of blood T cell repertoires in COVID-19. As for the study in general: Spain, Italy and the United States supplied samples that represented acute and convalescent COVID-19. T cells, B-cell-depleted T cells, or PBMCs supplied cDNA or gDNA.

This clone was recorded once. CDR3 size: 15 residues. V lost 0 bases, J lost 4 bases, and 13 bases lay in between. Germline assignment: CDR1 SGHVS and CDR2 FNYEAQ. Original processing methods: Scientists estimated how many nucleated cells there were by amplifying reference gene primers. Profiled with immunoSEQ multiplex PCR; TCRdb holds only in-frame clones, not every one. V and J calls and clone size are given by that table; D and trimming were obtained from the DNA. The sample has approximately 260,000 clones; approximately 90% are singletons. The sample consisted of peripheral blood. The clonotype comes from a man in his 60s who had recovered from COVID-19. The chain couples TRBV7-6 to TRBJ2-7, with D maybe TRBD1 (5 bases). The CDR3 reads CASSLALGQGYEQYF. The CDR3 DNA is TGTGCCAGCAGCTTAGCGCTCGGGCAGGGTTACGAGCAGTACTTC.